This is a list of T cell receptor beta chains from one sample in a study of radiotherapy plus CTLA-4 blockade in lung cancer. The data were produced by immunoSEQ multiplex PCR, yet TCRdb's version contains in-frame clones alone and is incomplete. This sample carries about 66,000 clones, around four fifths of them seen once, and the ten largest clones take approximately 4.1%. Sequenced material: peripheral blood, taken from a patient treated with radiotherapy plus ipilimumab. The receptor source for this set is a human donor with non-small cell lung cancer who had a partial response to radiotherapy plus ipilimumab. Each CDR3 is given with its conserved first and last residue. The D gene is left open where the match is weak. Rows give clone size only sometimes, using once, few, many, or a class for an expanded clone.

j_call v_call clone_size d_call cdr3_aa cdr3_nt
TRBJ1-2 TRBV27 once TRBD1 CASSLQTGDRGYTF TGTGCCAGCAGTTTGCAGACAGGGGATCGTGGCTACACCTTC
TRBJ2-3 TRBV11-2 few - CASSLVGQGIEAQYF TGTGCCAGCAGCTTAGTCGGGCAGGGCATTGAAGCGCAGTATTTT
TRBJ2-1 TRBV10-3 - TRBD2 CAISGVSGGVNNEQFF TGTGCCATCAGTGGGGTTAGCGGGGGGGTGAACAATGAGCAGTTCTTC
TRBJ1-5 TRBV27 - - CASSLSLGQGGSNQPQHF TGTGCCAGCAGTTTATCGTTAGGCCAGGGTGGGAGCAATCAGCCCCAGCATTTT
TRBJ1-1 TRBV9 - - CASSVRGENTEAFF TGTGCCAGCAGCGTCCGGGGGGAGAACACTGAAGCTTTCTTT
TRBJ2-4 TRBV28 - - CASSVGGTKNIQYF TGTGCCAGCAGTGTCGGGGGAACCAAAAACATTCAGTACTTC
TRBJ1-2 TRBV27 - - CASSLSHNRGYTF TGTGCCAGCAGTTTATCCCATAACAGGGGCTACACCTTC
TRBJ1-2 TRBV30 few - CAWSKGPFGSGYTF TGTGCCTGGAGTAAAGGGCCCTTTGGGAGCGGCTACACCTTC
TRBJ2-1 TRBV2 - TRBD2 CASSPGTSGSRNEQFF TGTGCCAGCAGTCCCGGGACTAGCGGGAGTCGGAATGAGCAGTTCTTC
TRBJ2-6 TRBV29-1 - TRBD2 CSVGIAGVPGANVLTF TGCAGCGTTGGGATAGCGGGAGTCCCTGGGGCCAACGTCCTGACTTTC
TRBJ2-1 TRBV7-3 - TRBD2 CASSLQSGGSSYNEQFF TGTGCCAGCAGCTTGCAGAGCGGGGGAAGCTCCTACAATGAGCAGTTCTTC
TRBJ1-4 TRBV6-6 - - CASSPGRGFNEKLFF TGTGCCAGCAGTCCCGGGAGGGGGTTTAATGAAAAACTGTTTTTT
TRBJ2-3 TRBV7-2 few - CASSWGPADTQYF TGTGCCAGCAGCTGGGGCCCGGCAGATACGCAGTATTTT
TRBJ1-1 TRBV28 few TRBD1 CASRTGGTEAFF TGTGCCAGCCGGACAGGGGGCACTGAAGCTTTCTTT
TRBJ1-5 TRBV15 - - CATSRDVAGSNQPQHF TGTGCCACCAGCAGAGATGTGGCGGGAAGCAATCAGCCCCAGCATTTT
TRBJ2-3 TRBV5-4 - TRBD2 CASSLERERVTDTQYF TGTGCCAGCAGCTTGGAGCGGGAGCGGGTTACAGATACGCAGTATTTT
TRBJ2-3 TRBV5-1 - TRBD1 CASSTRTGSSTDTQYF TGCGCCAGCAGCACCCGGACAGGTTCTAGCACAGATACGCAGTATTTT
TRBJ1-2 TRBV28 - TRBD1 CASSPGTDYGYTF TGTGCCAGCAGTCCCGGGACAGACTATGGCTACACCTTC
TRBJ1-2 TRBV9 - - CASSVIPGGNYGYTF TGTGCCAGCAGCGTGATCCCCGGAGGGAACTATGGCTACACCTTC
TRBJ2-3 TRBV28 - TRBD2 CASSTSYDLAGTTDTQYF TGTGCCAGCAGTACCTCCTATGACCTAGCGGGAACCACAGATACGCAGTATTTT
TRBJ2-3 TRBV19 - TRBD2 CASQPSGRDGDTQYF TGTGCCAGTCAGCCTAGCGGGAGGGATGGAGATACGCAGTATTTT
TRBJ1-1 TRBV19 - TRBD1 CASSPPDRGGTEAFF TGTGCCAGTAGTCCCCCCGACAGGGGGGGGACTGAAGCTTTCTTT
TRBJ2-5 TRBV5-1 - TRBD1 CASSPLGTGQETQYF TGCGCCAGCAGCCCCCTCGGGACAGGGCAAGAGACCCAGTACTTC
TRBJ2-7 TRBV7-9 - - CASSLDEGEQYF TGTGCCAGCAGCTTAGATGAGGGCGAGCAGTACTTC
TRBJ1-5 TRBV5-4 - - CASSFAGENNQPQHF TGTGCCAGCAGCTTTGCAGGGGAGAACAATCAGCCCCAGCATTTT
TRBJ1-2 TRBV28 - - CASSLFAGHYGYTF TGTGCCAGCAGTTTATTTGCGGGGCACTATGGCTACACCTTC
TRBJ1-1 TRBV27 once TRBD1 CASSALQGSGTEAFF TGTGCCAGCAGTGCCCTACAGGGGAGTGGGACTGAAGCTTTCTTT
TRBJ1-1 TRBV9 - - CASSPPGANTEAFF TGTGCCAGCAGCCCCCCAGGGGCGAACACTGAAGCTTTCTTT
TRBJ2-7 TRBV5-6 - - CASSLTPRGIGEQYF TGTGCCAGCAGCTTGACCCCCCGGGGGATAGGCGAGCAGTACTTC
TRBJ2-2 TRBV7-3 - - CASSVVMAGELFF TGTGCCAGCAGCGTAGTCATGGCCGGGGAGCTGTTTTTT
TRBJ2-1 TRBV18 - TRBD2 CASSQGVAGDNEQFF TGTGCCAGCTCACAGGGAGTAGCGGGAGATAATGAGCAGTTCTTC
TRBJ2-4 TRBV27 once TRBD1 CATAGTGGAWDLAKNIQYF TGTGCCACCGCCGGGACAGGGGGCGCGTGGGATTTAGCCAAAAACATTCAGTACTTC
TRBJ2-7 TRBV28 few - CASSQLSGYEQYF TGTGCCAGCAGCCAGTTATCAGGCTACGAGCAGTACTTC
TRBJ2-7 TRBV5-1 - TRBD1 CASSGGQGGSYEQYF TGCGCCAGCAGCGGGGGACAGGGTGGTTCCTACGAGCAGTACTTC
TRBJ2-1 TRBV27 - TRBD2 CASNPYGLAGHNEQFF TGTGCCAGCAACCCTTACGGGCTAGCGGGACACAATGAGCAGTTCTTC
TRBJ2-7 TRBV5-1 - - CASSSQQGRTYEQYF TGCGCCAGCAGCTCCCAACAGGGTAGGACCTACGAGCAGTACTTC
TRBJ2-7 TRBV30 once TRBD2 CAWGRKREEWGQYF TGTGCCTGGGGACGGAAGCGGGAGGAGTGGGGGCAGTACTTC
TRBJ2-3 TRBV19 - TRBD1 CASSLGTGALTDTQYF TGTGCCAGTAGTCTGGGGACAGGGGCCCTCACAGATACGCAGTATTTT
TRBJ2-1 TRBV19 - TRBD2 CATSGLAGYNEQFF TGTGCCACATCGGGACTAGCGGGATACAATGAGCAGTTCTTC
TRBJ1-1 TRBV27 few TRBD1 CASQKDRVKTEAFF TGTGCCAGCCAGAAGGACAGGGTCAAGACTGAAGCTTTCTTT
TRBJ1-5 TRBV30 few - CAWDYSNQPQHF TGTGCCTGGGACTATAGCAATCAGCCCCAGCATTTT
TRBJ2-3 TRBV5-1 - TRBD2 CASSPGLGTDTQYF TGCGCCAGCAGTCCGGGACTAGGGACAGATACGCAGTATTTT
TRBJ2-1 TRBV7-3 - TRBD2 CASSIGTSGGDEQFF TGTGCCAGCAGCATAGGGACTAGCGGCGGGGATGAGCAGTTCTTC
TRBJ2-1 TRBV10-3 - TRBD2 CAISKREGLIDEQFF TGTGCCATCAGCAAGCGGGAGGGCCTTATCGATGAGCAGTTCTTC
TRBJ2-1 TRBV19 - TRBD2 CASRWGEGYNEQFF TGTGCCAGTAGATGGGGGGAGGGGTACAATGAGCAGTTCTTC
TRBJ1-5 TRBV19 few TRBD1 CASSPRTGKYQPQHF TGTGCCAGTAGTCCCCGGACAGGGAAATATCAGCCCCAGCATTTT
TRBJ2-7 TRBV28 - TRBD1 CASSSAGTGGSYEQYF TGTGCCAGCAGTTCCGCCGGGACAGGGGGGTCCTACGAGCAGTACTTC
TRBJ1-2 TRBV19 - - CASSIDLVRANYGYTF TGTGCCAGTAGTATAGATCTGGTCCGAGCTAACTATGGCTACACCTTC
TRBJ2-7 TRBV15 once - CATSRPTGTFREQYF TGTGCCACCAGCAGACCTACCGGGACTTTCAGGGAGCAGTACTTC